This T cell receptor (beta chain) was sequenced during a study of blood T cell repertoires in COVID-19. Study-level background: The samples span acute and convalescent COVID-19 from the United States, Italy and Spain. The analysed material was cDNA or gDNA that came from T cells, B-cell-depleted T cells, or PBMCs.

Details on this clone: This same CDR3 is encoded by further DNA sequences in the sample.

Per the study methods: Amplification of reference gene primers provided the estimated nucleated cell counts. TCRdb's table, derived via immunoSEQ multiplex PCR, lists solely in-frame clones and lacks some. Clonal size and the V and J genes are those of that table, whereas D and trimming came from the DNA. The repertoire holds about 160,000 clones, about nine tenths seen once, with 3.5% to 4% in the top ten. Germline lookup yields CDR1 KGHSH and CDR2 LQKENI. The CDR3 consists of 14 residues. V gave up 4 bases and J gave up 7 bases; unmatched junction bases: 1. This rearrangement joins TRBV18 to TRBJ1-6; 10 positions match TRBD1. This TCR derives from an older woman who had recovered from COVID-19. Sequencing was performed on peripheral blood. This CDR3 reads CASSRDRGNSPLHF. CDR3 nucleotide sequence: TGTGCCAGCTCACGGGACAGGGGCAATTCACCCCTCCACTTT.